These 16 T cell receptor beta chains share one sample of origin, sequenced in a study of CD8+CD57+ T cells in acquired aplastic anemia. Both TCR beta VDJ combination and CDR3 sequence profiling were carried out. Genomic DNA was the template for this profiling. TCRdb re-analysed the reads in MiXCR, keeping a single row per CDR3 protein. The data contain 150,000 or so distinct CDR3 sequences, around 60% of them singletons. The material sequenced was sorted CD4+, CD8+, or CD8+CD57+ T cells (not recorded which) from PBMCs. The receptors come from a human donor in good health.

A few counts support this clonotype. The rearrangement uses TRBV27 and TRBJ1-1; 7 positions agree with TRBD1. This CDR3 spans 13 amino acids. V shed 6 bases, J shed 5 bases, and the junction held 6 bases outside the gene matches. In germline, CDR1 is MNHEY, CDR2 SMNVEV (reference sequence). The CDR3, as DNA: TGTGCCAGCAGAGACAGGGAAGGGACTGAAGCTTTCTTT. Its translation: CASRDREGTEAFF.

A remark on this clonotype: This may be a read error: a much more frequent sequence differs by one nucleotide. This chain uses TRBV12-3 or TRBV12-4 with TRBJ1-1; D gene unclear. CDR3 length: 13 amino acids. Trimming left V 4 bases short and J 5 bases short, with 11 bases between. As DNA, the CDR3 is TGTGCCAGCAGTTCGGACGAGAGGACTGAAGCTTTCTTT. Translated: CASSSDERTEAFF.

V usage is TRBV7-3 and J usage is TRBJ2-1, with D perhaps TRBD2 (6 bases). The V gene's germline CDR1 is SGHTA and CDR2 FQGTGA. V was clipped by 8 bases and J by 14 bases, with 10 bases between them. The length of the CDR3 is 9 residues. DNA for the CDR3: TGTGCCAGCTCGTCGGGGGAGTTCTTC. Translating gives CASSSGEFF.

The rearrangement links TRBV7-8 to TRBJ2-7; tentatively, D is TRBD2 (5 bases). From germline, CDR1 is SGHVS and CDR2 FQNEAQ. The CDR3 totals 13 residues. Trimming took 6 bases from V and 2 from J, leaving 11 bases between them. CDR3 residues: CASSPYGAYEQYF. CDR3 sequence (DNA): TGTGCCAGCAGTCCCTACGGGGCCTACGAGCAGTACTTC.

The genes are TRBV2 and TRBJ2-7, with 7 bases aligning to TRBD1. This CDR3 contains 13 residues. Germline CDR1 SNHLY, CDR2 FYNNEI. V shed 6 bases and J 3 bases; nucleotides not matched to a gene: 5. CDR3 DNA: TGTGCCAGCAGGGGGACAGCCGTCTACGAGCAGTACTTC. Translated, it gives CASRGTAVYEQYF.

CDR3 amino acids: CASSLDPGTGGYGYTF. CDR3 DNA sequence: TGTGCCAGCAGCTTGGACCCCGGGACAGGGGGGTATGGCTACACCTTC. The gene calls are TRBV7-2 and TRBJ1-2; 11 bases are shared with TRBD1. V lost 3 bases and J lost 5; bases outside the gene matches: 8. Germline-derived CDR1 and CDR2 are SGHTA and FQGNSA. This CDR3 region has 16 residues.

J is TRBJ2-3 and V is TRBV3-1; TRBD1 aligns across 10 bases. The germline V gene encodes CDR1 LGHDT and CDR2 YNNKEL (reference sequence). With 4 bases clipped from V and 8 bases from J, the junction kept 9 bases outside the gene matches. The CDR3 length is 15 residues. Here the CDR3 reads CASSPGAGQGITQYF. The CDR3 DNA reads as TGTGCCAGCAGCCCCGGGGCGGGACAGGGGATTACGCAGTATTTT.

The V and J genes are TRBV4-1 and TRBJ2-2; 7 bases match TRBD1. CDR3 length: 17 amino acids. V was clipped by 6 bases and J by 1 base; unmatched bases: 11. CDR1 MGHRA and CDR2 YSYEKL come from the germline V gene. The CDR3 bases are TGCGCCAGCAGGGACGGCTGGACAGGCAGGAACACCGGGGAGCTGTTTTTT. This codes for CASRDGWTGRNTGELFF.

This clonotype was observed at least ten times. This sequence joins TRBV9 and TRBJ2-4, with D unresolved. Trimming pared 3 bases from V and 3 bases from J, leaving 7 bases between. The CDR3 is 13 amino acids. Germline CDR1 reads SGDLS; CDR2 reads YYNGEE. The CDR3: CASSAGGKNIQYF. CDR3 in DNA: TGTGCCAGCAGCGCCGGTGGCAAAAACATTCAGTACTTC.

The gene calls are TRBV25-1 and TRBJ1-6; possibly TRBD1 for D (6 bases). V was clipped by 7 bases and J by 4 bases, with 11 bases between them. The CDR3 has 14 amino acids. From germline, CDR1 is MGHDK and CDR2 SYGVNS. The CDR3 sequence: CASTEGGYNSPLHF. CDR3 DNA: TGTGCCAGCACCGAAGGGGGGTATAATTCACCCCTCCACTTT.

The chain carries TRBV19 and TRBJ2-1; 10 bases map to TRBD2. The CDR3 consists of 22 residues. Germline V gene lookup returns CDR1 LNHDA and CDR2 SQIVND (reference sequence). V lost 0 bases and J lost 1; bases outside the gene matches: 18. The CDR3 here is CASSIDLLSSGRAWGSYNEQFF. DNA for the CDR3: TGTGCCAGTAGTATAGATCTATTGTCTAGCGGGAGAGCTTGGGGTTCCTACAATGAGCAGTTCTTC.

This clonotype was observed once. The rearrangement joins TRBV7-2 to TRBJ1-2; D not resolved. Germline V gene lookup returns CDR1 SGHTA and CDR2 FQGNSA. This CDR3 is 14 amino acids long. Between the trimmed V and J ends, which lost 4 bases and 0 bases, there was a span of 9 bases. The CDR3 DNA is TGTGCCAGCAGCTCCGGGAATGCTAACTATGGCTACACCTTC. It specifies CASSSGNANYGYTF. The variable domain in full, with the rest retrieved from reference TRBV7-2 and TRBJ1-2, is GAGVSQSPSNKVTEKGKDVELRCDPISGHTALYWYRQSLGQGLEFLIYFQGNSAPDKSGLPSDRFSAERTGGSVSTLTIQRTQQEDSAVYLCASSSGNANYGYTFGSGTRLTVV.

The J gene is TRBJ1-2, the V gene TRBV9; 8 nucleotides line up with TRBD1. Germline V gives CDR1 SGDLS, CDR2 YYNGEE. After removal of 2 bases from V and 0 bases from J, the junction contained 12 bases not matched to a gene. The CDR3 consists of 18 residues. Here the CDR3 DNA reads TGTGCCAGCAGCGTCGACCCAGGGGGCCGGAATGCTAACTATGGCTACACCTTC. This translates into CASSVDPGGRNANYGYTF. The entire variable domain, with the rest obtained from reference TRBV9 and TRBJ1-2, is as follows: DSGVTQTPKHLITATGQRVTLRCSPRSGDLSVYWYQQSLDQGLQFLIQYYNGEERAKGNILERFSAQQFPDLHSELNLSSLELGDSALYFCASSVDPGGRNANYGYTFGSGTRLTVV.

The CDR3 loop is CASSLDSGLRTQYF. The CDR3 DNA reads as TGTGCCAGCAGCTTAGATTCGGGTTTGCGGACCCAGTACTTC. V and J are TRBV7-6 and TRBJ2-5; D not resolved. Between the trimmed V and J ends, which lost 1 base and 7 bases, there was a span of 13 bases. The CDR3 runs to 14 residues. Per germline, CDR1 SGHVS and CDR2 FNYEAQ.

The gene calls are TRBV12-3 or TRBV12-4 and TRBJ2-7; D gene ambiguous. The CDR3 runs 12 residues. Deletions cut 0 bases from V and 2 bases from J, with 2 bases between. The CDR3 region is CASSLATYEQYF. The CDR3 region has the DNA TGTGCCAGCAGTTTAGCGACCTACGAGCAGTACTTC.

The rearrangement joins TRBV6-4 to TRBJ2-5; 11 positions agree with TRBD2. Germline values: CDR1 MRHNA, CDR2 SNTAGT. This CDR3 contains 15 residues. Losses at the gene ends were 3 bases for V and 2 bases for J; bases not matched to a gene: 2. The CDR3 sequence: CASSEVAGGQETQYF. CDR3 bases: TGTGCCAGCAGTGAAGTAGCGGGAGGGCAAGAGACCCAGTACTTC.